This is a list of T cell receptor beta chains from one sample in a study of T cell responses to AZD1222 COVID-19 vaccine. The table came from immunoSEQ multiplex PCR; TCRdb's copy has only in-frame clones and leaves some out. The sample carries roughly 150,000 clones, approximately 90% recorded once. The sample here was peripheral blood, taken on day 0 of AZD1222 vaccination. These receptor sequences come from an adult in good health. Each CDR3 is given with its conserved first and last residue. The order of the fields is clone size, V gene, D gene, J gene, CDR3 DNA, CDR3 protein. The D gene is left open where the match is weak. Clone size, where shown, is once, few, many, or a class for clones that have expanded.

clone size: NA; V gene: TRBV7-9; D gene: NA; J gene: TRBJ2-1; CDR3 DNA: TGTGCCAGCAGCCCAGCGACCCCCCCAAGTGAGCAGTTCTTC; CDR3 protein: CASSPATPPSEQFF
clone size: NA; V gene: TRBV30; D gene: TRBD1; J gene: TRBJ2-7; CDR3 DNA: TGTGCCTGGAGTCCACTAGGGACAGGGAGGTACGAGCAGTACTTC; CDR3 protein: CAWSPLGTGRYEQYF
clone size: NA; V gene: TRBV5-4; D gene: TRBD1; J gene: TRBJ1-2; CDR3 DNA: TGTGCCAGCAGCTTACAGGGGATCGATGGCTACACCTTC; CDR3 protein: CASSLQGIDGYTF
clone size: NA; V gene: TRBV6-2/TRBV6-3; D gene: TRBD2; J gene: TRBJ2-1; CDR3 DNA: TGTGCCAGCAGTTACAGGACTAGCGGGAGTGGTGAGCAGTTCTTC; CDR3 protein: CASSYRTSGSGEQFF
clone size: NA; V gene: TRBV29-1; D gene: NA; J gene: TRBJ2-2; CDR3 DNA: TGCAGCGTTAGGAACACCGGGGAGCTGTTTTTT; CDR3 protein: CSVRNTGELFF
clone size: NA; V gene: TRBV27; D gene: NA; J gene: TRBJ1-1; CDR3 DNA: TGTGCCAGCAGTTCCACTGGCCGCCGGGACACCCGGCTGGACACTGAAGCTTTCTTT; CDR3 protein: CASSSTGRRDTRLDTEAFF
clone size: NA; V gene: TRBV24-1; D gene: NA; J gene: TRBJ1-1; CDR3 DNA: TGTGCCACCTCGCACGGAAACACTGAAGCTTTCTTT; CDR3 protein: CATSHGNTEAFF
clone size: NA; V gene: TRBV9; D gene: TRBD1; J gene: TRBJ2-5; CDR3 DNA: TGTGCCAGCAGCCCCAGGGACAGGGGCCAAGAGACCCAGTACTTC; CDR3 protein: CASSPRDRGQETQYF
clone size: NA; V gene: TRBV5-5; D gene: NA; J gene: TRBJ2-5; CDR3 DNA: TGTGCCAGCAGCTTTGGGCTACGGGTCTTGGAGACCCAGTACTTC; CDR3 protein: CASSFGLRVLETQYF
clone size: NA; V gene: TRBV19; D gene: NA; J gene: TRBJ2-7; CDR3 DNA: TGTGCCAGTAGCCCCTCGAGGATAATGGGGCAGTACTTC; CDR3 protein: CASSPSRIMGQYF
clone size: NA; V gene: TRBV13; D gene: NA; J gene: TRBJ1-2; CDR3 DNA: TGTGCCAGCAGCCTAGGGACCGATTTCTATGGCTACACCTTC; CDR3 protein: CASSLGTDFYGYTF
clone size: NA; V gene: TRBV6-5; D gene: NA; J gene: TRBJ1-2; CDR3 DNA: TGTGCCAGCACCGGGGTAGGGGTGGGTGGCTACACCTTC; CDR3 protein: CASTGVGVGGYTF
clone size: NA; V gene: TRBV5-1; D gene: TRBD1; J gene: TRBJ1-2; CDR3 DNA: TGCGCCAGCAGCTTGGACAGGGGGCTCTTGGGCTACACCTTC; CDR3 protein: CASSLDRGLLGYTF
clone size: few; V gene: TRBV28; D gene: TRBD1; J gene: TRBJ1-5; CDR3 DNA: TGTGCCAGCAGGGGACAGGGAATAACCCAGCCCCAGCATTTT; CDR3 protein: CASRGQGITQPQHF
clone size: once; V gene: TRBV11-3; D gene: NA; J gene: TRBJ2-7; CDR3 DNA: TGTGCCAGCAGCCTCACCGGGGCCCAATCATCCTACGAGCAGTACTTC; CDR3 protein: CASSLTGAQSSYEQYF
clone size: NA; V gene: TRBV5-6; D gene: TRBD2; J gene: TRBJ2-1; CDR3 DNA: TGTGCCAGTGGACTAGCGGGAGACTATGAGCAGTTCTTC; CDR3 protein: CASGLAGDYEQFF
clone size: NA; V gene: TRBV6-2/TRBV6-3; D gene: NA; J gene: TRBJ2-6; CDR3 DNA: TGTGCCAGCAGTTACGACTCGTCCCTGGAACTCGCTGGGGCCAACGTCCTGACTTTC; CDR3 protein: CASSYDSSLELAGANVLTF
clone size: once; V gene: TRBV7-2; D gene: NA; J gene: TRBJ1-2; CDR3 DNA: TGTGCCAGCAGCTTAGGAGCGGGCTATGGCTACACCTTC; CDR3 protein: CASSLGAGYGYTF
clone size: NA; V gene: TRBV19; D gene: NA; J gene: TRBJ1-2; CDR3 DNA: TGTGCCAGTAGTCCTGCTCCCCCAGGGGAAGGCTACACCTTC; CDR3 protein: CASSPAPPGEGYTF
clone size: NA; V gene: TRBV13; D gene: NA; J gene: TRBJ1-4; CDR3 DNA: TGTGCCAGCAGCTTAACGGGGGCCGGTGAAAAACTGTTTTTT; CDR3 protein: CASSLTGAGEKLFF
clone size: NA; V gene: TRBV15; D gene: TRBD1; J gene: TRBJ1-1; CDR3 DNA: TGTGCCACCAGCATGCCGACAGGGCGTGAAGCTTTCTTT; CDR3 protein: CATSMPTGREAFF
clone size: NA; V gene: TRBV18; D gene: NA; J gene: TRBJ1-1; CDR3 DNA: TGTGCCAGCTCACCACCGAGGGACACTGAAGCTTTCTTT; CDR3 protein: CASSPPRDTEAFF
clone size: NA; V gene: TRBV10-3; D gene: NA; J gene: TRBJ1-1; CDR3 DNA: TGTGCCATCAGTGCCGCGAGGAACACTGAAGCTTTCTTT; CDR3 protein: CAISAARNTEAFF
clone size: NA; V gene: TRBV7-2; D gene: NA; J gene: TRBJ1-6; CDR3 DNA: TGTGCCAGCAGCTTAGCCTCCGGCGGCGCTTCACCCCTCCACTTT; CDR3 protein: CASSLASGGASPLHF
clone size: NA; V gene: TRBV15; D gene: TRBD2; J gene: TRBJ2-3; CDR3 DNA: TGTGCCATTTCTAGCGGATCTGTCGGGAGCACAGATACGCAGTATTTT; CDR3 protein: CAISSGSVGSTDTQYF
clone size: NA; V gene: TRBV28; D gene: NA; J gene: TRBJ2-7; CDR3 DNA: TGTGCCAGCAGTTCAGGAGGTTCCTACGAGCAGTACTTC; CDR3 protein: CASSSGGSYEQYF
clone size: NA; V gene: TRBV11-2; D gene: TRBD1; J gene: TRBJ2-6; CDR3 DNA: TGTGCCAGCAGCTTAGAGGGACAGGGGGTTATTGGGACTGGGGCCAACGTCCTGACTTTC; CDR3 protein: CASSLEGQGVIGTGANVLTF
clone size: NA; V gene: TRBV29-1; D gene: NA; J gene: TRBJ1-1; CDR3 DNA: TGCAGCGTTGCCCCGTTGGGGGGAGGGACTGAAGCTTTCTTT; CDR3 protein: CSVAPLGGGTEAFF
clone size: NA; V gene: TRBV5-4; D gene: NA; J gene: TRBJ2-2; CDR3 DNA: TGTGCCAGCAGCTTGAACCGAGATGGAACCGGGGAGCTGTTTTTT; CDR3 protein: CASSLNRDGTGELFF
clone size: NA; V gene: TRBV2; D gene: TRBD1; J gene: TRBJ2-4; CDR3 DNA: TGTGCCAGCGCCCAATTACAGGGGAACATTCAGTACTTC; CDR3 protein: CASAQLQGNIQYF
clone size: NA; V gene: TRBV15; D gene: NA; J gene: TRBJ2-7; CDR3 DNA: TGTGCCACCAGCATGAGGCTCAACAGCGAGCAGTACTTC; CDR3 protein: CATSMRLNSEQYF
clone size: once; V gene: TRBV6-4; D gene: NA; J gene: TRBJ2-5; CDR3 DNA: TGTGCCAGCACTCGTCAGCCGGCTCCAAAGCCCCAGTACTTC; CDR3 protein: CASTRQPAPKPQYF
clone size: few; V gene: TRBV6-5; D gene: NA; J gene: TRBJ1-1; CDR3 DNA: TGTGCCACGAGGGGAAACACTGAAGCTTTCTTT; CDR3 protein: CATRGNTEAFF
clone size: NA; V gene: TRBV6-5; D gene: NA; J gene: TRBJ1-1; CDR3 DNA: TGTGCCAGTACGAGGGGCGTCAACACTGAAGCTTTCTTT; CDR3 protein: CASTRGVNTEAFF
clone size: NA; V gene: TRBV7-3; D gene: TRBD1; J gene: TRBJ1-6; CDR3 DNA: TGTGCCAGCAGCCCCGGACAGGGGACACCCCTCCACTTT; CDR3 protein: CASSPGQGTPLHF
clone size: NA; V gene: TRBV28; D gene: NA; J gene: TRBJ1-4; CDR3 DNA: TGTGCCAGCAGTTCCGGTGTGGGTACAACCGAAAAACTGTTTTTT; CDR3 protein: CASSSGVGTTEKLFF
clone size: NA; V gene: TRBV7-2; D gene: NA; J gene: TRBJ1-5; CDR3 DNA: TGTGCCAGCAGCCTTAGCGCGGGCTATCAGCCCCAGCATTTT; CDR3 protein: CASSLSAGYQPQHF
clone size: NA; V gene: TRBV5-1; D gene: TRBD2; J gene: TRBJ2-5; CDR3 DNA: TGCGCCAGCAGCTTGGTTGTAGCGGGAGGGCCGGGGGAGACCCAGTACTTC; CDR3 protein: CASSLVVAGGPGETQYF
clone size: NA; V gene: TRBV9; D gene: NA; J gene: TRBJ2-1; CDR3 DNA: TGTGCCAGCAGCGTAGGTCTCTTGACCAAGAGCTCCTACAATGAGCAGTTCTTC; CDR3 protein: CASSVGLLTKSSYNEQFF
clone size: NA; V gene: TRBV10-3; D gene: TRBD2; J gene: TRBJ2-7; CDR3 DNA: TGTGCCATCAAGACTAGCGGATCCTACGAGCAGTACTTC; CDR3 protein: CAIKTSGSYEQYF
clone size: NA; V gene: TRBV11-3; D gene: NA; J gene: TRBJ1-1; CDR3 DNA: TGTGCCAGCAGCTTTAAGGGGCGCTTTTTAGCTTTCTTT; CDR3 protein: CASSFKGRFLAFF
clone size: NA; V gene: TRBV9; D gene: NA; J gene: TRBJ2-3; CDR3 DNA: TGTGCCAGCAGCGTAGACGGTGCCGCAGATACGCAGTATTTT; CDR3 protein: CASSVDGAADTQYF
clone size: NA; V gene: TRBV7-2; D gene: NA; J gene: TRBJ2-2; CDR3 DNA: TGTGCCAGCAGCTTGGACCCGCAGGGTGTCACCGGGGAGCTGTTTTTT; CDR3 protein: CASSLDPQGVTGELFF
clone size: NA; V gene: TRBV4-2; D gene: NA; J gene: TRBJ2-7; CDR3 DNA: TGTGCCAGCAGCCAAGAATGGGGTTCGGGAAACTACGAGCAGTACTTC; CDR3 protein: CASSQEWGSGNYEQYF
clone size: NA; V gene: TRBV25-1; D gene: NA; J gene: TRBJ1-2; CDR3 DNA: TGTGCCAGCAGTGGGACGCCCTTGGGCTATGGCTACACCTTC; CDR3 protein: CASSGTPLGYGYTF
clone size: NA; V gene: TRBV18; D gene: TRBD2; J gene: TRBJ2-1; CDR3 DNA: TGTGCCAGCTCACCGCCTAGCGGGGGGACCTACAATGAGCAGTTCTTC; CDR3 protein: CASSPPSGGTYNEQFF
clone size: NA; V gene: TRBV4-2; D gene: NA; J gene: TRBJ2-1; CDR3 DNA: TGTGCCAGCAGCCCCAGGGGCGGGGCGTACAATGAGCAGTTCTTC; CDR3 protein: CASSPRGGAYNEQFF
clone size: NA; V gene: TRBV7-3; D gene: TRBD1; J gene: TRBJ2-7; CDR3 DNA: TGTGCCAGCAGCCTATCCGGGACAGGGGTCTACGAGCAGTACTTC; CDR3 protein: CASSLSGTGVYEQYF
clone size: NA; V gene: TRBV5-1; D gene: NA; J gene: TRBJ2-4; CDR3 DNA: TGCGCCAGCAGCTTGGCCGCGTTAGCCAAAAACATTCAGTACTTC; CDR3 protein: CASSLAALAKNIQYF
clone size: NA; V gene: TRBV24-1; D gene: NA; J gene: TRBJ2-2; CDR3 DNA: TGTGCCACCAGTGATAGAACGGCCGGGGAGCTGTTTTTT; CDR3 protein: CATSDRTAGELFF
clone size: NA; V gene: TRBV3-1/TRBV3-2; D gene: NA; J gene: TRBJ2-7; CDR3 DNA: TGTGCCAGCAGCCAAGACCCAATCTACGAGCAGTACTTC; CDR3 protein: CASSQDPIYEQYF
clone size: once; V gene: TRBV5-8; D gene: NA; J gene: TRBJ1-1; CDR3 DNA: TGTGCCAGCAGCTTTCCCGACAGATCGACCACTGAAGCTTTCTTT; CDR3 protein: CASSFPDRSTTEAFF
clone size: NA; V gene: TRBV29-1; D gene: NA; J gene: TRBJ2-4; CDR3 DNA: TGCAGCGTTGAAGCAGAGGGGGGTGGGCCAGGGCGCAAAAACATTCAGTACTTC; CDR3 protein: CSVEAEGGGPGRKNIQYF
clone size: few; V gene: TRBV5-6; D gene: NA; J gene: TRBJ2-5; CDR3 DNA: TGTGCCAGCAGCTGGGGGGAGACCCAGTACTTC; CDR3 protein: CASSWGETQYF
clone size: NA; V gene: TRBV11-2; D gene: NA; J gene: TRBJ2-7; CDR3 DNA: TGTGCCAGCAGCTTAGCCAGGTTGGGGGCGCAGATATACGAGCAGTACTTC; CDR3 protein: CASSLARLGAQIYEQYF
clone size: NA; V gene: TRBV5-1; D gene: NA; J gene: TRBJ2-1; CDR3 DNA: TGCGCCAGCACCCACGCACTTGAGCAGTTCTTC; CDR3 protein: CASTHALEQFF
clone size: once; V gene: TRBV6-6; D gene: NA; J gene: TRBJ2-7; CDR3 DNA: TGTGCCAGCAGTTATCCGCGATTGGGAGCGGGTTACGAGCAGTACTTC; CDR3 protein: CASSYPRLGAGYEQYF
clone size: NA; V gene: TRBV28; D gene: TRBD1; J gene: TRBJ1-5; CDR3 DNA: TGTGCCAGCGTCCCCGGGACAGGGACTTATCAGCCCCAGCATTTT; CDR3 protein: CASVPGTGTYQPQHF
clone size: NA; V gene: TRBV20-1; D gene: NA; J gene: TRBJ1-1; CDR3 DNA: TGCAGTGCTCGGGGGGCCACTGAAGCTTTCTTT; CDR3 protein: CSARGATEAFF